This TCR beta chain came from a study of cytomegalovirus exposure and HLA in healthy donors. Germline-derived CDR1 and CDR2 are MNHNS and SASEGT. Between the trimmed V and J ends, which lost 3 bases and 4 bases, there was a span of 6 bases. This CDR3 is 12 amino acids long. Primers for the PCR totalled 60 Vbeta and 13 Jbeta. Methods used by the authors: In a later analysis, of around 85 million unique beta chains, some 10 million appeared in at least two donors. The repertoire was sequenced with immunoSEQ multiplex PCR; TCRdb's copy has only in-frame clones and lacks some. The DNA gave D and trimming, while V, J and clone size come from that table. Seen here are 90,000 to 130,000 clones, about 70% observed once, and the top ten hold around 4.9%. The study, taken as a whole, reports: In a later analysis, at a false discovery rate of 0.05, 15,000 to 20,000 TCR beta sequences were associated with HLA alleles.

Regarding this clone: Its antigen remains unknown.

Sequencing was carried out using PBMCs. This chain connects TRBV6-1 to TRBJ1-1; possible D gene TRBD1, 5 bases. This clonotype was sampled from a man in his thirties or forties in good health and CMV-seropositive. The CDR3 bases are TGTGCCAGCAGTGAGCAGGGCACTGAAGCTTTCTTT. Encoded protein: CASSEQGTEAFF.